The 11 T cell receptor beta chains presented below share a single source sample, sequenced in a study of T cells in Graves' hyperthyroidism and ophthalmopathy. Amplified TCR beta CDR3 regions derived from RNA transcripts. RT-PCR in the first round (using the HTBI primer set) targeted the TCR CDR3. TCRdb re-derived calls from the multiplex PCR reads in MiXCR, one entry per CDR3 protein. The table lists approximately 570,000 distinct CDR3 sequences, just under 20% of them singletons. The sample taken for sequencing was blood. These receptors originate from a man aged 40-55 years with Graves' ophthalmopathy.

In this sample, this clonotype turned up once. This may be a read error: a much more frequent sequence differs by one nucleotide. The chain employs TRBV2 and TRBJ2-3, with 7 bases that match TRBD1. The J call may be mistaken, given a closer DNA end match to TRBJ1-5. The germline CDR1 and CDR2 sequences are SNHLY and FYNNEI. The CDR3 spans 14 residues. The CDR3 here is CASSPGTVSDTQHF. CDR3 nucleotides: TGTGCCAGCAGTCCTGGGACAGTCTCAGATACGCAGCATTTT.

This clonotype showed up many times. The chain is built from TRBV7-2 and TRBJ2-1; 7 positions match TRBD2. J gave up 12 bases and V 4 bases, and 18 bases lay outside the gene matches. This CDR3 comprises 16 residues. The germline gives CDR1 SGHTA, CDR2 FQGNSA. The CDR3 here is CASSSLDAGVTSGQFF. The CDR3 coding sequence is TGTGCCAGCAGCTCGTTGGATGCGGGGGTCACCAGTGGGCAGTTCTTC.

This clonotype was seen repeatedly, ten times or more. The CDR3 is CASSLRAGTVEQYF. Written as DNA, the CDR3 is TGTGCCAGCAGCTTAAGGGCAGGGACTGTCGAGCAGTACTTC. The J gene is TRBJ2-7, the V gene TRBV11-3; weak D call: TRBD2 (6 bases). V was shortened by 2 bases and J by 6 bases, with 14 bases between the two germline ends. Germline CDR1 reads SGHNT; CDR2 reads YENEEA. The CDR3 consists of 14 residues.

The chain carries TRBV6-1 and TRBJ2-5; 11 bases map to TRBD2. This CDR3 spans 16 amino acids. Germline CDR1 reads MNHNS; CDR2 reads SASEGT. Germline trimming cut 6 bases from V and 5 bases from J; bases unmatched to any gene: 11. CDR3 in amino acids: CASRGGLAGGWETQYF. As DNA, the CDR3 is TGTGCCAGCAGGGGGGGCCTAGCGGGAGGATGGGAGACCCAGTACTTC.

This chain links TRBV18 with TRBJ2-7; TRBD2 aligns across 10 bases. Germline lookup yields CDR1 KGHSH and CDR2 LQKENI. The CDR3 has 18 amino acids. After removal of 1 base from V and 2 bases from J, the junction contained 11 bases not matched to a gene. The DNA for the CDR3 is TGTGCCAGCTCACCACTGATCCCGGGGAGCGGGAGGGCCTACGAGCAGTACTTC. It is translated as CASSPLIPGSGRAYEQYF.

The V call is TRBV30, the J call TRBJ2-3; 8 bases match TRBD2. Trimming cost V 2 bases and J 0 bases; bases outside gene matches: 4. This CDR3 contains 15 residues. Germline CDR1 and CDR2: GTSNPN and SVGIG (reference sequence). The CDR3 is CAWSLASGSTDTQYF. CDR3 DNA: TGTGCCTGGAGTCTAGCTAGCGGGAGCACAGATACGCAGTATTTT.

This clonotype came up many times. The J gene is TRBJ1-2, the V gene TRBV28; the D gene is possibly TRBD1 (6 bases). The V end lost 5 bases, the J end lost 5 bases, and 18 bases lay between the germline ends. This CDR3 comprises 15 residues. Germline V lookup: CDR1 MDHEN, CDR2 SYDVKM. The CDR3 DNA reads as TGTGCCAGCAGTCCCCGACGGGGGCTAGGTTATGGCTACACCTTC. Its translation: CASSPRRGLGYGYTF.

The rearrangement links TRBV10-3 to TRBJ2-5, with D unresolved. Germline V gene lookup returns CDR1 ENHRY and CDR2 SYGVKD. CDR3 length: 15 amino acids. Trimming removed 0 bases at V and 0 bases at J, with 8 bases between. The CDR3 region is CAISESMANQETQYF. Written as DNA, the CDR3 is TGTGCCATCAGTGAGTCGATGGCCAACCAAGAGACCCAGTACTTC.

This clonotype has more than one count but fewer than ten. The chain employs TRBV7-6 and TRBJ2-7; D ambiguous. Trimming left V 3 bases short and J 0 bases short, with 12 bases between. The germline V gene has CDR1 SGHVS and CDR2 FNYEAQ. This CDR3 region has 15 residues. CDR3: CASSFQASSSYEQYF. CDR3 bases: TGTGCCAGCAGCTTCCAGGCGTCGAGCTCCTACGAGCAGTACTTC. Supplemented by reference TRBV7-6 and TRBJ2-7, the full variable domain reads GAGVSQSPRYKVTKRGQDVALRCDPISGHVSLYWYRQALGQGPEFLTYFNYEAQQDKSGLPNDRFSAERPEGSISTLTIQRTEQRDSAMYRCASSFQASSSYEQYFGPGTRLTVT.

This clonotype has a count of ten or more. The chain couples TRBV5-1 to TRBJ1-2, with a weak D call TRBD1 (5 bases). The CDR3 is 13 residues long. The germline CDR1 and CDR2 sequences are SGHRS and YFSETQ. Between the trimmed V and J ends, which lost 0 bases and 8 bases, there was a span of 11 bases. The CDR3 DNA follows: TGCGCCAGCAGCTTGGATGAGGGGAGCGGCTACACCTTC. Its translation is CASSLDEGSGYTF. The full variable domain, its missing parts supplied by reference TRBV5-1 and TRBJ1-2, is KAGVTQTPRYLIKTRGQQVTLSCSPISGHRSVSWYQQTPGQGLQFLFEYFSETQRNKGNFPGRFSGRQFSNSRSEMNVSTLELGDSALYLCASSLDEGSGYTFGSGTRLTVV.

This clonotype appeared a few times. The rearrangement uses TRBV6-2 or TRBV6-3 and TRBJ2-1, with D unresolved. The CDR3 covers 13 residues. CDR1 MNHEY and CDR2 SVGEGT come from the germline V gene. V shed 6 bases and J shed 5 bases, with 11 bases lying between them. This chain's CDR3 is CASSPSRNNEQFF. Here the CDR3 DNA reads TGTGCCAGCAGCCCCAGCCGTAACAATGAGCAGTTCTTC.